Following are 2 T cell receptor beta chains from one sample sequenced in a study of T cell responses to AZD1222 COVID-19 vaccine. Here immunoSEQ multiplex PCR was the method, and the copy in TCRdb shows in-frame clones only, minus some. The sample lists about 140,000 clones, about 92% occurring once. The source was peripheral blood, collected on day 0 of MenACWY control vaccination. The receptors stem from an adult in good health.

This chain connects TRBV6-2 or TRBV6-3 to TRBJ1-2, with D tentatively TRBD1 (6 bases). V was shortened by 6 bases and J by 0 bases, with 17 bases between the two germline ends. This CDR3 has 16 amino acids. CDR1 is MNHEY, CDR2 SVGEGT, per germline. The CDR3 protein is CASSLLWGRPNYGYTF. CDR3 nucleotide sequence: TGTGCCAGCAGCCTACTTTGGGGGCGTCCTAACTATGGCTACACCTTC.

The genes are TRBV19 and TRBJ1-5; D call uncertain. Germline lookup yields CDR1 LNHDA and CDR2 SQIVND (reference sequence). The CDR3 is 14 residues long. V was clipped by 6 bases and J by 0 bases, with 9 bases between them. The CDR3 reads CASSLSLSNQPQHF. For the CDR3, the DNA is TGTGCCAGTAGCCTAAGTCTTAGCAATCAGCCCCAGCATTTT.